A selection of T cell receptor beta chains follows, all from one sample in a study of T cells after yellow fever vaccination. TCRdb reanalysed the 5' RACE reads using MiXCR and keeps one entry per CDR3 protein. This table has around 260,000 distinct CDR3 sequences, about 5.2% appearing once. Sequencing used CD4+ T cells sorted from PBMCs, obtained on the day of the yellow fever booster vaccination. These receptors all stem from a man between 18 and 35 years old who received the YFV17D yellow fever vaccine. The CDR3 runs from the conserved cysteine through the conserved F or W. Fields, in order: D gene, J gene, V gene, clone size, CDR3 protein, CDR3 DNA. The D gene is left open where the match is weak. For some rows the clone size is stated as once, few or many, or as a class when expanded; others skip it.

d_gene: -; j_gene: TRBJ2-5; v_gene: TRBV4-1; abundance: -; CDR3aa: CASSQVARNAETQYF; CDR3nt: TGCGCCAGCAGCCAAGTGGCGCGGAATGCAGAGACCCAGTACTTC
d_gene: -; j_gene: TRBJ1-2; v_gene: TRBV14; abundance: many; CDR3aa: CASSQVPNYGYTF; CDR3nt: TGTGCCAGCAGCCAAGTTCCTAACTATGGCTACACCTTC
d_gene: TRBD1; j_gene: TRBJ1-5; v_gene: TRBV4-1; abundance: -; CDR3aa: CASSRGQGAFNQPQHF; CDR3nt: TGCGCCAGCAGCCGAGGACAGGGAGCCTTCAATCAGCCCCAGCATTTT
d_gene: -; j_gene: TRBJ1-6; v_gene: TRBV3-1; abundance: many; CDR3aa: CASSQGSPLHF; CDR3nt: TGTGCCAGCAGCCAGGGGTCACCCCTCCACTTT
d_gene: TRBD1; j_gene: TRBJ1-1; v_gene: TRBV19; abundance: many; CDR3aa: CASSSTGSYTEAFF; CDR3nt: TGTGCCAGTAGCTCGACAGGGTCGTACACTGAAGCTTTCTTT
d_gene: -; j_gene: TRBJ2-3; v_gene: TRBV11-2; abundance: few; CDR3aa: CATNGVPLTHLPDTQYF; CDR3nt: TGTGCCACCAACGGGGTACCCCTGACCCATCTGCCCGATACGCAGTATTTT
d_gene: -; j_gene: TRBJ1-6; v_gene: TRBV6-5; abundance: -; CDR3aa: CASSPTTSQTLHF; CDR3nt: TGTGCCAGCAGCCCGACGACTAGCCAGACCCTCCACTTT
d_gene: TRBD2; j_gene: TRBJ2-1; v_gene: TRBV7-3; abundance: few; CDR3aa: CASSLTAGGYNEQFF; CDR3nt: TGTGCCAGCAGCTTAACAGCGGGGGGTTACAATGAGCAGTTCTTC
d_gene: -; j_gene: TRBJ1-2; v_gene: TRBV3-1; abundance: -; CDR3aa: CASSQDPGIGGYTF; CDR3nt: TGTGCCAGCAGCCAAGATCCAGGGATCGGCGGCTACACCTTC
d_gene: TRBD1; j_gene: TRBJ1-3; v_gene: TRBV9; abundance: many; CDR3aa: CASSVAGPGTGRDTIYF; CDR3nt: TGTGCCAGCAGCGTAGCGGGACCTGGGACAGGGCGAGACACCATATATTTT
d_gene: TRBD1; j_gene: TRBJ1-1; v_gene: TRBV5-1; abundance: -; CDR3aa: CASSLAPGQKTEAFF; CDR3nt: TGCGCCAGCAGCTTGGCGCCGGGACAGAAGACTGAAGCTTTCTTT
d_gene: -; j_gene: TRBJ2-5; v_gene: TRBV24-1; abundance: few; CDR3aa: CATSGLTYVRETQYF; CDR3nt: TGTGCCACCAGTGGCTTGACATATGTCCGAGAGACCCAGTACTTC
d_gene: -; j_gene: TRBJ2-7; v_gene: TRBV2; abundance: few; CDR3aa: CASRRRDSFYEQYF; CDR3nt: TGTGCCAGCCGCCGCCGGGACTCCTTCTACGAGCAGTACTTC
d_gene: TRBD1; j_gene: TRBJ2-3; v_gene: TRBV15; abundance: few; CDR3aa: CATSTRTGVDTQYF; CDR3nt: TGTGCCACCAGCACCCGGACAGGGGTTGATACGCAGTATTTT
d_gene: -; j_gene: TRBJ2-1; v_gene: TRBV18; abundance: few; CDR3aa: CASSPPGNNEQFF; CDR3nt: TGTGCCAGCTCACCTCCAGGGAACAATGAGCAGTTCTTC
d_gene: TRBD1; j_gene: TRBJ2-3; v_gene: TRBV15; abundance: -; CDR3aa: CATSRDRGRTGGGWTDTQYF; CDR3nt: TGTGCCACCAGCAGAGATCGCGGAAGGACAGGGGGAGGATGGACAGATACGCAGTATTTT
d_gene: -; j_gene: TRBJ2-3; v_gene: TRBV5-1; abundance: -; CDR3aa: CASSVGTSDTQYF; CDR3nt: TGCGCCAGCAGCGTTGGGACCTCGGATACGCAGTATTTT
d_gene: TRBD2; j_gene: TRBJ2-5; v_gene: TRBV20-1; abundance: few; CDR3aa: CSANGGAIGETQYF; CDR3nt: TGCAGTGCTAACGGGGGGGCCATTGGAGAGACCCAGTACTTC
d_gene: TRBD1; j_gene: TRBJ2-1; v_gene: TRBV6-2/TRBV6-3; abundance: few; CDR3aa: CASSYPVQGQALRNEQFF; CDR3nt: TGTGCCAGCAGTTACCCTGTACAGGGACAGGCCCTCCGGAATGAGCAGTTCTTC
d_gene: -; j_gene: TRBJ2-2; v_gene: TRBV7-3; abundance: -; CDR3aa: CASSLSGGTNTGELFF; CDR3nt: TGTGCCAGCAGCTTAAGCGGGGGCACGAACACCGGGGAGCTGTTTTTT
d_gene: -; j_gene: TRBJ2-7; v_gene: TRBV2; abundance: -; CDR3aa: CASSEVTGFEQYF; CDR3nt: TGTGCCAGCAGTGAAGTGACAGGTTTCGAGCAGTACTTC
d_gene: TRBD2; j_gene: TRBJ2-7; v_gene: TRBV10-1; abundance: few; CDR3aa: CASNSGEGEQYF; CDR3nt: TGCGCCAGCAACAGCGGGGAGGGTGAGCAGTACTTC
d_gene: -; j_gene: TRBJ2-1; v_gene: TRBV6-1; abundance: few; CDR3aa: CASSEIPSYNEQFF; CDR3nt: TGTGCCAGCAGTGAAATTCCCTCCTACAATGAGCAGTTCTTC
d_gene: -; j_gene: TRBJ1-1; v_gene: TRBV12-3/TRBV12-4; abundance: many; CDR3aa: CASSLFERENTEAFF; CDR3nt: TGTGCCAGCAGTTTATTCGAAAGGGAGAACACTGAAGCTTTCTTT
d_gene: TRBD1; j_gene: TRBJ2-2; v_gene: TRBV28; abundance: many; CDR3aa: CASSFRGRGTGELFF; CDR3nt: TGTGCCAGCAGTTTCAGGGGGCGAGGCACCGGGGAGCTGTTTTTT
d_gene: -; j_gene: TRBJ2-3; v_gene: TRBV7-7; abundance: few; CDR3aa: CASSWGGASTDTQYF; CDR3nt: TGTGCCAGCAGCTGGGGCGGAGCTAGCACAGATACGCAGTATTTT
d_gene: -; j_gene: TRBJ1-5; v_gene: TRBV12-3/TRBV12-4; abundance: -; CDR3aa: CASSLDRTRQPQHF; CDR3nt: TGTGCCAGCAGTTTAGACAGGACCCGCCAGCCCCAGCATTTT
d_gene: -; j_gene: TRBJ2-2; v_gene: TRBV18; abundance: few; CDR3aa: CASSPALGYTGELFF; CDR3nt: TGTGCCAGCTCACCCGCCCTCGGGTACACCGGGGAGCTGTTTTTT
d_gene: TRBD1; j_gene: TRBJ1-1; v_gene: TRBV25-1; abundance: -; CDR3aa: CASSRSDRGWTEAFF; CDR3nt: TGTGCCAGCAGTAGATCCGACAGGGGGTGGACTGAAGCTTTCTTT
d_gene: TRBD1; j_gene: TRBJ1-1; v_gene: TRBV18; abundance: few; CDR3aa: CASSANRGPMNTEAFF; CDR3nt: TGTGCCAGCTCAGCCAACAGGGGGCCCATGAACACTGAAGCTTTCTTT
d_gene: -; j_gene: TRBJ2-3; v_gene: TRBV7-3; abundance: -; CDR3aa: CASSSQNRDTQYF; CDR3nt: TGTGCCAGCAGCTCGCAAAACAGGGATACGCAGTATTTT
d_gene: -; j_gene: TRBJ1-3; v_gene: TRBV12-3/TRBV12-4; abundance: -; CDR3aa: CASSSLKALSGNTIYF; CDR3nt: TGTGCCAGCAGTTCCCTTAAGGCCCTCTCTGGAAACACCATATATTTT
d_gene: TRBD1; j_gene: TRBJ2-2; v_gene: TRBV5-1; abundance: -; CDR3aa: CASSPGTGVVGELFF; CDR3nt: TGCGCCAGCAGCCCGGGGACAGGGGTTGTCGGGGAGCTGTTTTTT
d_gene: -; j_gene: TRBJ2-3; v_gene: TRBV20-1; abundance: many; CDR3aa: CSAPPAGSTDTQYF; CDR3nt: TGCAGTGCTCCCCCTGCGGGAAGCACAGATACGCAGTATTTT
d_gene: -; j_gene: TRBJ1-5; v_gene: TRBV12-3/TRBV12-4; abundance: many; CDR3aa: CASSPETGYSNQPQHF; CDR3nt: TGTGCCAGCAGTCCGGAGACAGGTTATAGCAATCAGCCCCAGCATTTT
d_gene: TRBD2; j_gene: TRBJ2-3; v_gene: TRBV27; abundance: few; CDR3aa: CASSSHRLAGQIDTQYF; CDR3nt: TGTGCCAGCAGTTCACACCGACTAGCGGGGCAGATAGATACGCAGTATTTT
d_gene: -; j_gene: TRBJ2-1; v_gene: TRBV18; abundance: few; CDR3aa: CASSSTEGFDEQFF; CDR3nt: TGTGCCAGCTCCTCAACCGAGGGGTTCGATGAGCAGTTCTTC
d_gene: -; j_gene: TRBJ1-4; v_gene: TRBV7-6; abundance: many; CDR3aa: CASSSFSEKLFF; CDR3nt: TGTGCCAGCAGCAGTTTCAGCGAAAAACTGTTTTTT
d_gene: TRBD2; j_gene: TRBJ2-1; v_gene: TRBV4-1; abundance: -; CDR3aa: CASSQGSGERGAGNEQFF; CDR3nt: TGCGCCAGCAGCCAAGGATCGGGCGAGCGGGGGGCGGGTAATGAGCAGTTCTTC
d_gene: -; j_gene: TRBJ2-1; v_gene: TRBV7-2; abundance: few; CDR3aa: CASSSTGTEQFF; CDR3nt: TGTGCCAGCAGCTCCACAGGAACTGAGCAGTTCTTC
d_gene: -; j_gene: TRBJ1-4; v_gene: TRBV25-1; abundance: -; CDR3aa: CASSGKINEKLFF; CDR3nt: TGTGCCAGCAGTGGGAAGATTAATGAAAAACTGTTTTTT